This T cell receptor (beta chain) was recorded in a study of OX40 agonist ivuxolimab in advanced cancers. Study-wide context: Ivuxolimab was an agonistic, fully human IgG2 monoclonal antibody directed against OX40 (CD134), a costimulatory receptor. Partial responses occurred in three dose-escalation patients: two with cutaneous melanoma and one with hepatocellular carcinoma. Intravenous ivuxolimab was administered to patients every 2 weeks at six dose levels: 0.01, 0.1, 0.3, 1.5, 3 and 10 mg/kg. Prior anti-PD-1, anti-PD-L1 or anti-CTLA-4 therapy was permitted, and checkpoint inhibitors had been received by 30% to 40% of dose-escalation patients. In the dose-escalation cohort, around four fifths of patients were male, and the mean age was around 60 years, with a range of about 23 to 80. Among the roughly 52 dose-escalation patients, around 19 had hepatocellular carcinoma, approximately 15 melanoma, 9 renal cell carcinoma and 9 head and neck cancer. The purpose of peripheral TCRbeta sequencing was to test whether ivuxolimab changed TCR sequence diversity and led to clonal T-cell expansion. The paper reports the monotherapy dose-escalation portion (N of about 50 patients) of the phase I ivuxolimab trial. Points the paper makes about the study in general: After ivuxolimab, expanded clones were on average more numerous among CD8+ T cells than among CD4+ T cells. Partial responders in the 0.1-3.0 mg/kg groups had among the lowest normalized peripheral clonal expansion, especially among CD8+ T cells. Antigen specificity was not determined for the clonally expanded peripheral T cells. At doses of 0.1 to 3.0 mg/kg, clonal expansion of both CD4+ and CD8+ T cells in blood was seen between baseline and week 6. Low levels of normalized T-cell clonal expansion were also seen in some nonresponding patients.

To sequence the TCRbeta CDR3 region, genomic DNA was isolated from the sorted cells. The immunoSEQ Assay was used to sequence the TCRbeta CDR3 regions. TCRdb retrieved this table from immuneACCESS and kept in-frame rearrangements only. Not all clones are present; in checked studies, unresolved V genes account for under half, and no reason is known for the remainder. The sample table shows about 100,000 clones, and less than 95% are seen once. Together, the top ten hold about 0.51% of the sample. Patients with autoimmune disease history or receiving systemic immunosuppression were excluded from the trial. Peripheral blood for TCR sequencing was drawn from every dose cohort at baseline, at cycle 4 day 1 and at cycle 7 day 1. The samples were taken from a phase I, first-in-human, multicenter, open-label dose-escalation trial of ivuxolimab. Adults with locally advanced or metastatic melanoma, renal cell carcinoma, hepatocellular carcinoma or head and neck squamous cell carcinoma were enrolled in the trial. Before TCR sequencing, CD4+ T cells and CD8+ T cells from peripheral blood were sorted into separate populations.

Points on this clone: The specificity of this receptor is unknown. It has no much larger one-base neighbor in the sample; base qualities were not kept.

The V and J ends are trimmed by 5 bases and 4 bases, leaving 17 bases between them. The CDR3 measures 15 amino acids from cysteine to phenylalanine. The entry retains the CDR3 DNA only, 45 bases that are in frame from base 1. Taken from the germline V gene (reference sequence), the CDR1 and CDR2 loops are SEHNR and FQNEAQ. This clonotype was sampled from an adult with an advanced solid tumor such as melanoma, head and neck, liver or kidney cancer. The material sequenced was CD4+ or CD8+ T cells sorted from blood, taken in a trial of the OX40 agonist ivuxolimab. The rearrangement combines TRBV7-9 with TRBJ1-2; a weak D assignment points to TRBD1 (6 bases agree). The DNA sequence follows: TGTGCCAGCAGCCAACTATCGACAGGCCGCTATGGCTACACCTTC. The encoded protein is CASSQLSTGRYGYTF.